This T cell receptor (beta chain) was found in a study of T cell repertoires in cytomegalovirus infection (dated by TCRdb to 2018 to 2020). Regarding the research as a whole: Because public TCR beta signatures pointed to carriage of CMV infection together with the matching HLA type, the HLA type of each donor mattered for the analysis.

The run used an Illumina HiSeq 1500. The public reads were run again by TCRdb, first through fastp at Q25 and then through MiXCR, and only productive beta chains were kept. Every CDR3 protein is listed once, alongside the most common genes and DNA of its rows. The sample table records about 360,000 distinct CDR3 sequences; around 18% of these occur just once. The ten largest clones add up to around 9.3% of the sample. Concerning this clonotype: It has no known antigen specificity. No qualities accompany the bases; no much larger clone lies one base away.

At the junction V is shortened by 6 bases and J by 11 bases, with 22 bases in between. The CDR3 sequence holds 14 residues, the cysteine and phenylalanine included. Only CDR3 DNA is held: 42 bases, read in frame from base 1. The germline V gene (reference sequence) provides CDR1 MNHEY and CDR2 SMNVEV. The paper as a whole reports these results and caveats: The ex vivo response was dominated by HLA-C-restricted CMV-specific TCR beta clonotypes, and the single most frequent clonotype in two of eight donors was supplied by these HLA-C-restricted clonotypes. Carriers of CMV infection plus the relevant HLA type were discriminated by the cumulative frequency of public TCR beta family members in the study cohort and in an independent roughly 350-donor cohort.

This receptor was identified in a human donor in good health (CMV status not recorded). Some clones in this sample may be carry-over from other donors' samples. Sequences were obtained from PBMCs. The rearrangement joined TRBV27 to TRBJ1-1, and possibly TRBD1, on 5 matching bases. The DNA sequence is TGTGCCAGCAGCCAGACCTCGGGACCCATGAGGGCTTTCTTT. This is translated as CASSQTSGPMRAFF.